This TCR beta chain comes out of a study of regulatory T cells in long-lasting Graves disease. This clonotype was seen ten or more times. With 5 bases removed from V and 4 bases from J, the gap between germline ends came to 33 bases. The CDR3 is 20 residues long. The germline CDR1 and CDR2 sequences are MDHEN and SYDVKM. As to time point: newly diagnosed GD, antithyroid drugs for less than 3 months. Preparation of the TCR library used RNA extracted from PBMCs. Recruitment took place at an endocrinology department in Xi'an, China. With iRepertoire HTBI primers and Arm-PCR of CDR3 regions, TCR beta libraries were built. Via MiXCR, TCRdb re-called the multiplex PCR reads, giving one row per CDR3 protein. Of about 320,000 distinct CDR3 sequences detected, 15% to 20% appear once; the ten largest clones hold around 36%.

The receptor was isolated from a female donor with Graves disease. The starting material was peripheral blood mononuclear cells (PBMCs), obtained at new diagnosis, from a patient treated with antithyroid drugs. V usage is TRBV28 and J usage is TRBJ2-7; D may be TRBD1 or TRBD2 (6 bases each). CDR3 sequence (DNA): TGTGCCAGCAGTGGATCGAGGGGCAGGGAGAGGGGGGAAGCCCCATACGAGCAGTACTTC. Translating it yields CASSGSRGRERGEAPYEQYF.